This T cell receptor beta chain is drawn from a study of cytomegalovirus exposure and HLA in healthy donors. Study-wide results and limits: It was shown in a later analysis that HLA-associated TCR beta chains were more clonally expanded than other, equally common chains. Productive status was seen about 87% or about 30% of the time for most TCR beta V segments in an earlier analysis. A later analysis found common viral pathogens apparently linked to several of the most significant clusters. Many donors shared some public TCRs, even though most TCR sequences were rare.

Both 60 Vbeta primers and 13 Jbeta primers went into the PCR. Sequencing was performed with immunoSEQ multiplex PCR; in TCRdb, only in-frame clones are kept and a portion is missing. The sample includes about 180,000 clones, 77% of them seen just once. To note about this clone: Its antigen is currently unknown. The same CDR3 also results from other DNA sequences found in this sample.

Germline V gene data show CDR1 as LGHNA and CDR2 as YSLEER. The CDR3 runs 17 residues. The V and J ends lost 0 bases and 4 bases respectively, with 16 bases between them. This chain links TRBV4-3 with TRBJ1-5, with D perhaps matching TRBD1 (5 bases). The TCR was taken from a man aged 18 to 30 in good health and CMV-seronegative. Sequenced sample: PBMCs. The CDR3 here is CASSQEAGQGGNQPQHF. In DNA, the CDR3 is TGCGCCAGCAGCCAAGAAGCGGGGCAGGGTGGGAATCAGCCCCAGCATTTT.